This TCR beta chain stems from a study of monozygotic twins with inflammatory bowel disease. Study-level points and caveats: Especially where disease activity was present, IBD patients had fewer clonotypes in common with others than healthy twins did.

Of note for this clonotype: The antigen remains undetermined.

CDR1 and CDR2 from the germline V gene are SGHTA and FQGNSA. The CDR3 consists of 13 residues. Blood samples, whole and unsorted for T cells, yielded the isolated total RNA. Total RNA input per TCR library was around 3,600 ng. TCRalpha and TCRbeta cDNA was put through two nested PCRs of roughly 16 and 10 cycles. For each CDR3 protein, TCRdb gives one entry from its re-call of the 5' RACE reads, without DNA. The sample data list under 150,000 distinct CDR3 sequences. Sequencing was performed on blood. V and J are TRBV7-2 and TRBJ1-1. This receptor was identified in a human donor with ulcerative colitis or Crohn's disease, or a healthy co-twin of an affected twin (not recorded which). The CDR3 loop is CASSLTMVAEAFF.